These 16 T cell receptor beta chains were all obtained from the same sample, sequenced in a study of blood T cell repertoires in COVID-19. Sequencing was performed with immunoSEQ multiplex PCR; in TCRdb, only in-frame clones are kept and a portion is missing. The table shows about 210,000 clones, with around 89% occurring only once. Sequenced input: peripheral blood. These TCRs come from a middle-aged woman with acute or convalescent COVID-19.

This chain connects TRBV6-4 to TRBJ2-7; 10 nucleotides match TRBD1. The trim removed 3 bases at V and 5 bases at J, leaving 7 bases unmatched. This CDR3 spans 15 amino acids. Germline V gene sequence: CDR1 MRHNA, CDR2 SNTAGT. CDR3 loop: CASSDIWDRGNEQYV. The CDR3 nucleotides are TGTGCCAGCAGTGATATCTGGGACAGGGGAAACGAGCAGTACGTC.

The chain carries TRBV6-5 and TRBJ1-1; D might be TRBD1 (5 bases). V lost 6 bases, J lost 5 bases, and 16 bases lay in between. Germline CDR1 is MNHEY and CDR2 is SVGAGI. CDR3 size: 14 residues. CDR3 coding DNA: TGTGCCAGCAGAGTGGGGGGGAAATTGACTGAAGCTTTCTTT. It yields the protein CASRVGGKLTEAFF.

A single count supports this clone. The chain recombines TRBV2 with TRBJ2-1; 7 nucleotides align to TRBD2. CDR3 length equals 16 residues. CDR1 SNHLY and CDR2 FYNNEI come from the germline V gene. After removal of 6 bases from V and 2 bases from J, the junction contained 10 bases not matched to a gene. The CDR3 DNA reads as TGTGCCAGCAGCCTTAGAGGACTAGGAGCCTACAATGAGCAGTTCTTC. Its translation: CASSLRGLGAYNEQFF.

V and J are TRBV5-5 and TRBJ1-1; D ambiguous. CDR1 SGHKS and CDR2 YYEKEE come from the germline V gene (reference sequence). V lost 3 bases and J 1 base, leaving 7 bases between the germline ends. CDR3 length equals 13 residues. CDR3 residues: CASSYHWNTEAFF. The CDR3, as DNA: TGTGCCAGCAGCTACCACTGGAACACTGAAGCTTTCTTT. Full variable domain (remainder filled in from reference TRBV5-5 and TRBJ1-1): DAGVTQSPTHLIKTRGQQVTLRCSPISGHKSVSWYQQVLGQGPQFIFQYYEKEERGRGNFPDRFSARQFPNYSSELNVNALLLGDSALYLCASSYHWNTEAFFGQGTRLTVV.

The gene calls are TRBV6-6 and TRBJ2-2, with TRBD1 as a possible D gene (5 bases). The CDR3 consists of 16 residues. Trimming shortened V by 5 bases and J by 1 base, and 14 bases separated the two germline ends. From germline, CDR1 is MNHNY and CDR2 SVGAGI (reference sequence). CDR3 amino acids: CASSVAGLKNTGELFF. CDR3 coding DNA: TGTGCCAGCAGTGTCGCAGGGTTGAAGAACACCGGGGAGCTGTTTTTT.

The V gene is TRBV2, the J gene TRBJ1-2, with TRBD1 matching over 10 bases. The germline gives CDR1 SNHLY, CDR2 FYNNEI. There are 15 residues in the CDR3. The V and J ends lost 1 base and 4 bases, in that order; junction bases with no gene match: 3. CDR3 coding DNA: TGTGCCAGCAGTGAAGGGAGGACAGGGGGCTATGGCTACACCTTC. Its protein is CASSEGRTGGYGYTF.

The rearrangement uses TRBV2 and TRBJ2-7, with a possible D match to TRBD1 (5 bases). The length of the CDR3 is 15 residues. Germline CDR1 and CDR2: SNHLY and FYNNEI. The V gene lost 6 bases and the J gene lost 3 bases, with 18 bases spanning the gap. Here the CDR3 DNA reads TGTGCCAGCAGCGCTTTGGTGAAGGGGAACTACGAGCAGTACGTC. This gives the protein CASSALVKGNYEQYV.

The chain employs TRBV10-3 and TRBJ2-1; 16 positions match TRBD2. CDR1 is ENHRY, CDR2 SYGVKD, per germline. CDR3 length: 19 amino acids. Losses at the gene ends were 5 bases for V and 4 bases for J; bases not matched to a gene: 11. CDR3 nucleotides: TGTGCCATCAGTACCTCCGGGACTAGCGGGGGGGCATGGTACAATGAGCAGTTCTTC. Its translation: CAISTSGTSGGAWYNEQFF.

This chain connects TRBV11-2 to TRBJ2-2; 8 bases fit TRBD1. The CDR3 is made up of 17 amino acids. In germline, CDR1 is SGHAT, CDR2 FQNNGV. V was pared by 6 bases and J by 5 bases, with 14 bases of the junction left unmatched. The CDR3 reads CASRSARQGPTTGELFF. The CDR3 DNA sequence: TGTGCCAGCAGGTCCGCTCGACAGGGGCCCACGACCGGGGAGCTGTTTTTT.

CDR3 coding DNA: TGTGCCAGCAGTCCCTTCGAGACCCAGTACTTC. The encoded protein is CASSPFETQYF. V and J are TRBV2 and TRBJ2-5; D uncertain. Germline CDR1 reads SNHLY; CDR2 reads FYNNEI. Between the trimmed V and J ends, which lost 5 bases and 5 bases, there was a span of 6 bases. The CDR3 totals 11 residues.

The J gene is TRBJ1-1, the V gene TRBV10-2; tentative D call: TRBD1 (5 bases). V lost 4 bases to trimming and J lost 4 bases, with 10 bases between them. The germline CDR1 and CDR2 sequences are WSHSY and SAAADI. The CDR3 length is 13 residues. CDR3 sequence reads: CASSADSRTEAFF. The CDR3 nucleotides read TGCGCCAGCAGTGCTGACAGCCGCACTGAAGCTTTCTTT.

CDR3 DNA: TGTGCCAGTAGTCTATTATTAGCAGATACGCAGTATTTT. It translates to CASSLLLADTQYF. The chain employs TRBV19 and TRBJ2-3; unclear D gene. This CDR3 is 13 amino acids long. The germline V and J ends were trimmed by 5 bases and 4 bases, with 10 bases remaining between them. Germline V lookup: CDR1 LNHDA, CDR2 SQIVND (reference sequence).

This clone turned up a few times. The chain has TRBV6-1 and TRBJ1-1, with a tentative D call TRBD1 (5 bases). This CDR3 is 15 amino acids long. Germline CDR1 and CDR2: MNHNS and SASEGT. The V end was cut by 1 base, the J end by 0 bases, with 9 bases between. The CDR3 reads CASSEGDSMNTEAFF. Here the CDR3 DNA reads TGTGCCAGCAGTGAAGGTGACAGCATGAACACTGAAGCTTTCTTT.

The chain combines TRBV7-2 with TRBJ2-1; 8 bases agree with TRBD2. Germline trimming cut 2 bases from V and 4 bases from J; bases unmatched to any gene: 7. The CDR3 spans 16 residues. The V gene's germline CDR1 is SGHTA and CDR2 FQGNSA. The CDR3 loop reads CASSLSVASGYNEQFF. CDR3 nucleotides: TGTGCCAGCAGCTTAAGCGTGGCTAGCGGGTACAATGAGCAGTTCTTC.

The gene calls are TRBV10-2 and TRBJ2-7, with TRBD2 matching 8 bases. The CDR3 is 15 amino acids. Germline CDR1 is WSHSY and CDR2 is SAAADI. With V trimmed by 5 bases and J by 3 bases, 9 bases remained unmatched. The CDR3 reads CASSSYSGTHYEQYV. The DNA of the CDR3 is TGCGCCAGCAGTAGCTATAGCGGGACCCACTACGAGCAGTACGTC.

Here the CDR3 reads CASSFEDNQPQHF. The CDR3 DNA is TGTGCCAGCAGTTTCGAGGACAATCAGCCCCAGCATTTT. J is TRBJ1-5 and V is TRBV11-2, with D uncertain. This CDR3 is built from 13 residues. With 6 bases removed from V and 3 bases from J, the gap between germline ends came to 9 bases. Germline V gene lookup returns CDR1 SGHAT and CDR2 FQNNGV.